This T cell receptor (beta chain) is from a study of siplizumab effects on memory and regulatory T cells. General study results and limits: The majority of clones, roughly 80-96% of proliferating CD4+ or CD8+ clones, lacked an assignable naive or memory phenotype. Memory cells seemed less diverse than naive T cells, which also seemed major contributors to the alloresponse. A minor share of alloreactive clones matched unstimulated subsets.

The data were produced by immunoSEQ multiplex PCR, yet TCRdb's version contains in-frame clones alone and is incomplete. In the table there are 85,000 to 130,000 clones, 90% to 95% of which are singletons. The CDR3 totals 15 residues. The germline V and J ends were trimmed by 1 base and 6 bases, with 12 bases remaining between them. Germline CDR1 reads SGHVS; CDR2 reads FQNEAQ. With regard to this clone: Its antigen is unidentified.

The receptor was isolated from a human donor in good health. The sequencing input was Tregs sorted from blood. The chain uses TRBV7-8 and TRBJ2-2; possible D gene TRBD2, 5 bases. The CDR3: CASSLVGETAGELFF. The DNA of the CDR3 is TGTGCCAGCAGCTTAGTGGGAGAAACGGCCGGGGAGCTGTTTTTT.